Given below is one T cell receptor beta chain in context. V gave up 0 bases and J gave up 4 bases; unmatched junction bases: 9. CDR3 length: 17 residues. The germline CDR1 and CDR2 sequences are MGHRA and YSYEKL. TCRdb's copy holds only in-frame clones and misses some; the assay was immunoSEQ multiplex PCR. In the table there are some 83,000 clones, more than 85% of which are singletons. These data are taken from a study of OX40 agonist ivuxolimab in advanced cancers. Study-wide context: Patients received the agonistic anti-OX40 (CD134) antibody ivuxolimab. Anti-PD-1, anti-PD-L1 or anti-CTLA-4 therapy given earlier was allowed, and about 38% had some.

This receptor was taken from an adult with an advanced solid tumor such as melanoma, head and neck, liver or kidney cancer. This chain connects TRBV4-1 to TRBJ2-7, with 10 bases fitting TRBD2. Here the sequenced sample was CD4+ or CD8+ T cells sorted from blood, taken in a trial of the OX40 agonist ivuxolimab. The CDR3 coding sequence is TGCGCCAGCAGCCAAGAATGGGTGGGACTAGCGTCTTACGAGCAGTACTTC. It is translated as CASSQEWVGLASYEQYF.